This T cell receptor (beta chain) emerged from a study of early T cells in non-severe SARS-CoV-2 infection. Study context: It was bulk RNA from unsorted whole blood that was sequenced, and the chains were unpaired. Points from the study as a whole: In VDJdb matching, anti-spike CD8 responses were favored while private and CD4 specificities went missing.

The germline gives CDR1 SGHTA, CDR2 FQGNSA. V shed 4 bases and J shed 2 bases, with 18 bases lying between them. The CDR3 extends over 16 amino acids. Points on this clonotype: The antigen remains undetermined.

Attachment of unique molecular identifiers was made to individual cDNA molecules. TCRdb independently ran MiXCR on the 5' RACE reads; one entry per CDR3 protein. The sample yields about 80,000 distinct CDR3 sequences, 14% to 15% seen once. The clonotype originates from an adult who was a healthcare worker with PCR-confirmed SARS-CoV-2 infection or an uninfected control (not recorded which). V and J are TRBV7-2 and TRBJ2-7; D unresolved. The sample consisted of whole blood. CDR3 coding DNA: TGTGCCAGCAGCTCCCTAAGCACAGCCCGAGCCTACGAGCAGTACTTC. Amino acids: CASSSLSTARAYEQYF.